This TCR beta chain was observed in a study of regulatory T cells in long-lasting Graves disease. General study results and limits: Persistent Graves' patients showed a TCR diversity that was lower than that of newly diagnosed ones. Fewer public clonotypes were shared by new patients (around 970) than by persistent patients (roughly 2,500).

This clonotype has at least ten counts. The antigen is not known. Time point given: newly diagnosed GD, antithyroid drugs for less than 3 months. PBMC RNA was the source of the TCR library. V was shortened by 2 bases and J by 6 bases, with 14 bases between the two germline ends. CDR1 KGHSH and CDR2 LQKENI come from the germline V gene. The CDR3 runs 15 residues. The authors built TCR beta libraries using iRepertoire HTBI primers and Arm-PCR of CDR3 regions. A single record per CDR3 protein comes from TCRdb applying MiXCR to the multiplex PCR reads. The sample carries around 400,000 distinct CDR3 sequences, approximately 12% recorded once. A further study also used this sample, focusing on T cells in Graves' hyperthyroidism and ophthalmopathy.

The TCR originated in a young woman with Graves disease. The V and J genes are TRBV18 and TRBJ1-3; the D is unclear. This specimen was peripheral blood mononuclear cells (PBMCs), taken at new diagnosis, from a patient treated with antithyroid drugs. The CDR3 sequence is CASSPTSRILNTIYF. For the CDR3, the DNA is TGTGCCAGCTCACCAACCTCGAGGATACTAAACACCATATATTTT. The entire variable domain, with the rest obtained from reference TRBV18 and TRBJ1-3, is as follows: NAGVMQNPRHLVRRRGQEARLRCSPMKGHSHVYWYRQLPEEGLKFMVYLQKENIIDESGMPKERFSAEFPKEGPSILRIQQVVRGDSAAYFCASSPTSRILNTIYFGEGSWLTVV.